What follows are 31 T cell receptor beta chains derived from one specimen sequenced in a study of blood T cells in healthy people across ages. Then a second PCR, running roughly 7 to 12 cycles, was carried out with a sample-barcoded 5' primer and a J-beta primer mix. TCRdb used MiXCR to reprocess the 5' RACE reads, holding one entry per CDR3 protein. This table has 790,000 or so distinct CDR3 sequences, 46% appearing once. The specimen was blood. Receptor source: an elderly man in good health.

This clonotype was counted between two and nine times. Possible read error: a much larger clone is one base away. The chain employs TRBV4-1 and TRBJ1-2, with D maybe TRBD1 (5 bases). The germline V and J ends were trimmed by 4 bases and 0 bases, with 12 bases remaining between them. The CDR3 sequence is 15 residues long. Germline V gene data show CDR1 as MGHRA and CDR2 as YSYEKL. The CDR3: CASSRGTVANYGYTF. CDR3 nucleotides: TGCGCCAGCAGCCGGGGGACGGTAGCTAACTATGGCTACACCTTC.

The chain carries TRBV29-1 and TRBJ2-2; TRBD1 might be the D (5 bases). Germline-derived CDR1 and CDR2 are SQVTM and ANQGSEA. With 4 bases removed from V and 6 bases from J, the gap between germline ends came to 15 bases. This CDR3 comprises 14 residues. CDR3 loop: CSVVGTGSSGELFF. The CDR3 DNA sequence: TGCAGCGTTGTAGGAACAGGCTCGTCCGGGGAGCTGTTTTTT.

This clonotype was seen a handful of times. This chain links TRBV5-4 with TRBJ2-5; a weak D match, TRBD2 (6 bases). The DNA end is a closer match to TRBJ2-7, so the J assignment may be wrong. The CDR3 extends over 14 amino acids. Germline V gene data show CDR1 as SGHNT and CDR2 as YYREEE (reference sequence). Here the CDR3 DNA reads TGTGCCAGCAGCAGTCCGGGAGTGATCTACGAGCAGTACTTC. The encoded protein is CASSSPGVIYEQYF.

As to this clonotype: Being one base from a much bigger clone, this may be a read error. The conserved phenylalanine or tryptophan is not found at the CDR3 terminus, so this likely reflects a read error. The V gene is TRBV5-1, the J gene TRBJ2-7; TRBD1 is a possible D gene (5 bases). There are 14 residues in the CDR3. Germline CDR1 SGHRS, CDR2 YFSETQ. Trimming shortened V by 4 bases and J by 0 bases, and 11 bases separated the two germline ends. CDR3 protein: CASSGNRRSYEQYL. The CDR3 DNA sequence: TGCGCCAGCAGCGGGAACAGGCGCTCCTACGAGCAGTACTTG.

CDR3 coding DNA: TGCAGCGTTGAAGATTTTAGGACAGGGGATGAAAAACTGTTTTTT. It encodes CSVEDFRTGDEKLFF. The V and J genes are TRBV29-1 and TRBJ1-4; TRBD1 aligns across 9 bases. This CDR3 contains 15 residues. V lost 0 bases and J lost 6; bases outside the gene matches: 5. CDR1 and CDR2 from the germline V gene are SQVTM and ANQGSEA.

This clonotype has only a few counts. The genes are TRBV3-1 and TRBJ2-5, with a possible D match to TRBD1 (6 bases). The CDR3 totals 15 residues. Germline V lookup: CDR1 LGHDT, CDR2 YNNKEL (reference sequence). Trimming left V 1 base short and J 1 base short, with 10 bases between. CDR3 bases: TGTGCCAGCAGCCAAGCGGGCAGGGGCCAAGAGACCCAGTACTTC. It codes for CASSQAGRGQETQYF.

V usage is TRBV2 and J usage is TRBJ2-1; the match to TRBD1 covers 11 bases. V gave up 7 bases and J gave up 7 bases; unmatched junction bases: 9. Germline V lookup: CDR1 SNHLY, CDR2 FYNNEI. The length of the CDR3 is 15 residues. The CDR3 here is CASKTGGQGENEQFF. The CDR3 DNA reads TGTGCCAGCAAAACAGGGGGACAGGGGGAGAATGAGCAGTTCTTC. The whole variable domain, filled in from reference TRBV2 and TRBJ2-1, reads EPEVTQTPSHQVTQMGQEVILRCVPISNHLYFYWYRQILGQKVEFLVSFYNNEISEKSEIFDDQFSVERPDGSNFTLKIRSTKLEDSAMYFCASKTGGQGENEQFFGPGTRLTVL.

V usage is TRBV10-3 and J usage is TRBJ2-7; D not resolved. Germline values: CDR1 ENHRY, CDR2 SYGVKD. CDR3 size: 12 residues. V dropped 2 bases and J dropped 6 bases, with 8 bases sitting between them. CDR3 DNA sequence: TGTGCCATCAGTGAGCCGGCAAGCGAGCAGTACTTC. Amino acids: CAISEPASEQYF.

The chain employs TRBV7-9 and TRBJ2-1; TRBD2 matches at 7 bases. Germline-derived CDR1 and CDR2 are SEHNR and FQNEAQ (reference sequence). V gave up 7 bases and J gave up 6 bases; unmatched junction bases: 15. This CDR3 comprises 16 residues. CDR3 residues: CASTAQAGVWGNEQFF. In nucleotides, the CDR3 is TGTGCCAGCACCGCCCAGGCGGGAGTATGGGGCAATGAGCAGTTCTTC.

This clonotype was seen at least ten times. The V call is TRBV4-1, the J call TRBJ2-1; 8 bases fit TRBD1. CDR1 MGHRA and CDR2 YSYEKL come from the germline V gene. Trimming took 0 bases from V and 3 from J; bases not matched to a gene: 7. The length of the CDR3 is 17 residues. The CDR3 loop reads CASSQDPATGVYNEQFF. As DNA, the CDR3 is TGCGCCAGCAGCCAAGATCCCGCGACAGGGGTCTACAATGAGCAGTTCTTC.

This sequence joins TRBV12-3 or TRBV12-4 and TRBJ2-4; D gene unclear. The end of the DNA is better explained by TRBJ2-7, so the J call may be wrong. This CDR3 has 14 residues. CDR3 DNA sequence: TGTGCCAGCTCCTATTTGGGAAGGGTAGACGAGCAGTACTTC. Amino acid sequence: CASSYLGRVDEQYF.

The rearrangement uses TRBV13 and TRBJ2-3, with D uncertain. The CDR3 has 13 residues. The germline CDR1 and CDR2 sequences are PRHDT and FYEKMQ (reference sequence). The germline V and J ends were trimmed by 5 bases and 0 bases, with 6 bases remaining between them. CDR3 in amino acids: CASSEKSTDTQYF. In DNA, the CDR3 is TGTGCCAGCAGCGAAAAAAGCACAGATACGCAGTATTTT.

This clonotype has just a few counts. This rearrangement joins TRBV7-2 to TRBJ2-3; the D is unclear. The CDR3 runs 11 residues. The V end was cut by 2 bases, the J end by 8 bases, with 5 bases between. Germline V lookup: CDR1 SGHTA, CDR2 FQGNSA. CDR3 region: CASSLQSTQYF. CDR3 DNA sequence: TGTGCCAGCAGCTTACAAAGTACGCAGTATTTT.

This clonotype was recorded once. The junction departs from germline at one end; a sequencing error may be responsible. The chain employs TRBV9 and TRBJ2-1; D gene uncertain. The J call may be faulty, since TRBJ2-7 better matches the DNA end. The CDR3 runs to 15 residues. Germline CDR1 SGDLS, CDR2 YYNGEE. CDR3 bases: TGTACCAGGCCACACGACCAGGTTTCCTACAATGAGCAGTACTTC. Translation: CTRPHDQVSYNEQYF.

This chain connects TRBV2 to TRBJ1-5; D unresolved. V lost 0 bases and J lost 0, with 6 bases in between. The CDR3 spans 15 residues. The germline CDR1 and CDR2 sequences are SNHLY and FYNNEI. CDR3 region: CASSEAGASNQPQHF. CDR3 in DNA: TGTGCCAGCAGTGAAGCCGGTGCTAGCAATCAGCCCCAGCATTTT.

The rearrangement links TRBV4-3 to TRBJ2-7; D gene ambiguous. The CDR3 runs 14 residues. Germline V gene lookup returns CDR1 LGHNA and CDR2 YSLEER. Trimming took 0 bases from V and 1 from J, leaving 7 bases between them. CDR3 sequence reads: CASSQDSASYEQYF. CDR3 bases: TGCGCCAGCAGCCAAGATTCCGCTTCCTACGAGCAGTACTTC.

This rearrangement joins TRBV7-2 to TRBJ2-5, with D tentatively TRBD2 (6 bases). Germline CDR1 and CDR2: SGHTA and FQGNSA. V was cut by 5 bases and J by 3 bases, with 13 bases left in between. The CDR3 covers 14 residues. As DNA, the CDR3 is TGTGCCAGCAGCCGAGGACGGGGGAAAGAGACCCAGTACTTC. It codes for CASSRGRGKETQYF.

The V gene is TRBV23-1, the J gene TRBJ2-1, with a tentative D call TRBD1 (5 bases). TRBV23-1 is flagged as an ORF with uncertain function. V lost 0 bases, J lost 0 bases, and 9 bases lay in between. The CDR3 contains 16 residues. CDR3 in DNA: TGCGCCAGCAGTCAATCGGAAGGGGACTCCTACAATGAGCAGTTCTTC. Residues: CASSQSEGDSYNEQFF.

J is TRBJ2-4 and V is TRBV20-1; 11 bases agree with TRBD2. The CDR3 is 19 residues long. Germline-derived CDR1 and CDR2 are DFQATT and SNEGSKA (reference sequence). V trimming: 6 bases; J trimming: 1 base; junction bases outside the gene matches: 17. In nucleotides, the CDR3 is TGCAGTGCCTGGCCCCTTCAGCTTAGCGGGAGGGGGGCCAAAAACATTCAGTACTTC. It specifies CSAWPLQLSGRGAKNIQYF.

This chain joins TRBV12-3 or TRBV12-4 and TRBJ2-5; 10 bases match TRBD2. The CDR3 length is 15 residues. With 3 bases clipped from V and 11 bases from J, the junction kept 12 bases outside the gene matches. The CDR3 loop is CASSFSGRRYNEQYF. The CDR3 DNA sequence: TGTGCCAGCAGTTTTAGCGGGAGGCGATACAATGAGCAGTACTTC.

The chain couples TRBV5-1 to TRBJ2-6; D ambiguous. This CDR3 has 16 amino acids. CDR1 is SGHRS and CDR2 is YFSETQ in the germline V gene. Between the trimmed V and J ends, which lost 1 base and 0 bases, there was a span of 8 bases. In DNA form, the CDR3 reads TGCGCCAGCAGCTTGTGGGAATTCTCTGGGGCCAACGTCCTGACTTTC. Translated, it gives CASSLWEFSGANVLTF.

The gene calls are TRBV20-1 and TRBJ1-2, with 8 bases identical to TRBD1. The J segment lost 8 bases and the V segment lost 6 bases, leaving 11 bases of the junction unmatched. This CDR3 comprises 13 residues. Germline loops: CDR1 DFQATT, CDR2 SNEGSKA (reference sequence). This CDR3 is CSAERTGTRGYTF. CDR3 sequence (DNA): TGCAGTGCCGAGAGGACAGGGACACGGGGCTACACCTTC.

In its sample, this clonotype was seen a few times. This chain connects TRBV5-1 to TRBJ2-3; D not resolved. Trimming removed 1 base at V and 4 bases at J, with 10 bases between. The CDR3 has 14 amino acids. The germline gives CDR1 SGHRS, CDR2 YFSETQ. The CDR3 region has the DNA TGCGCCAGCAGCTTGTCTGCGAGCGCAGATACGCAGTATTTT. Translated: CASSLSASADTQYF. Full variable domain (rest looked up from reference TRBV5-1 and TRBJ2-3): KAGVTQTPRYLIKTRGQQVTLSCSPISGHRSVSWYQQTPGQGLQFLFEYFSETQRNKGNFPGRFSGRQFSNSRSEMNVSTLELGDSALYLCASSLSASADTQYFGPGTRLTVL.

The V and J genes are TRBV6-6 and TRBJ2-5; 11 bases are shared with TRBD2. The CDR3 is 15 amino acids. Per the germline V gene, CDR1 is MNHNY and CDR2 is SVGAGI (reference sequence). Trimming removed 6 bases from V and 5 bases from J; junction bases left unmatched: 8. The CDR3 region is CASSPTSGMPETQYF. The CDR3 nucleotides read TGTGCCAGCAGCCCGACTAGCGGGATGCCGGAGACCCAGTACTTC.

Only a few counts were recorded for this clonotype. The chain couples TRBV7-9 to TRBJ2-5; D is uncertain. The V and J ends lost 5 bases and 2 bases respectively, with 18 bases between them. There are 16 residues in the CDR3. Germline values: CDR1 SEHNR, CDR2 FQNEAQ (reference sequence). CDR3 DNA: TGTGCCAGCAGCCTACTCCCATTTAACGGACAAGAGACCCAGTACTTC. The encoded protein is CASSLLPFNGQETQYF.

The rearrangement uses TRBV7-3 and TRBJ2-7, with TRBD2 as a possible D gene (6 bases). The germline V and J ends were trimmed by 3 bases and 0 bases, with 12 bases remaining between them. Germline-derived CDR1 and CDR2 are SGHTA and FQGTGA. The CDR3 has 15 residues. The DNA for the CDR3 is TGTGCCAGCAGCTTGTATAGCGGAAGCTCCTACGAGCAGTACTTC. As protein: CASSLYSGSSYEQYF.

The rearrangement uses TRBV20-1 and TRBJ2-5; 14 bases line up with TRBD2. The CDR3 extends over 20 amino acids. The V gene end was trimmed by 3 bases and the J gene end by 11 bases; junction bases not matched to a gene: 26. Germline CDR1 reads DFQATT; CDR2 reads SNEGSKA (reference sequence). CDR3 in amino acids: CSASGPGLAGALGLFNEQYF. In DNA form, the CDR3 reads TGCAGTGCTAGCGGTCCGGGACTAGCGGGAGCCTTAGGACTGTTCAATGAGCAGTACTTC.

This clonotype came up many times. CDR3 in DNA: TGTGCCAGCAGCTCCGGGTCCCAAGGATCACCCCTCCACTTT. This translates into CASSSGSQGSPLHF. The gene calls are TRBV7-2 and TRBJ1-6; D is uncertain. Trimming took 4 bases from V and 10 from J, leaving 14 bases between them. Germline V gives CDR1 SGHTA, CDR2 FQGNSA. The CDR3 is 14 residues long. Based on the CDR3 plus reference TRBV7-2 and TRBJ1-6, the full variable domain is GAGVSQSPSNKVTEKGKDVELRCDPISGHTALYWYRQSLGQGLEFLIYFQGNSAPDKSGLPSDRFSAERTGGSVSTLTIQRTQQEDSAVYLCASSSGSQGSPLHFGNGTRLTVT.

This rearrangement joins TRBV28 to TRBJ2-5, with 8 bases lining up with TRBD1. Germline V lookup: CDR1 MDHEN, CDR2 SYDVKM. With V trimmed by 7 bases and J by 4 bases, 8 bases remained unmatched. The CDR3 is 14 amino acids. The CDR3 loop is CASTADRVGETQYF. CDR3 sequence (DNA): TGTGCCAGCACCGCGGACAGGGTCGGAGAGACCCAGTACTTC. The full variable domain, in which reference TRBV28 and TRBJ2-5 provide the parts outside the CDR3, is DVKVTQSSRYLVKRTGEKVFLECVQDMDHENMFWYRQDPGLGLRLIYFSYDVKMKEKGDIPEGYSVSREKKERFSLILESASTNQTSMYLCASTADRVGETQYFGPGTRLLVL.

The rearrangement links TRBV2 to TRBJ2-3, with D unresolved. Deletions cut 3 bases from V and 2 bases from J, with 6 bases between. CDR1 and CDR2 (germline): SNHLY, FYNNEI. The CDR3 extends over 13 amino acids. The CDR3 DNA reads TGTGCCAGCAGTGACGACCTCACAGATACGCAGTATTTT. It codes for CASSDDLTDTQYF.

The chain is built from TRBV15 and TRBJ1-3; D gene ambiguous. The V gene's germline CDR1 is LNHNV and CDR2 YYDKDF (reference sequence). Trimming stripped 4 bases from V and 0 bases from J, with 4 bases between. This CDR3 is 13 amino acids long. In nucleotides, the CDR3 is TGTGCCACCAGCACCGGCTCTGGAAACACCATATATTTT. Its protein is CATSTGSGNTIYF.